Sequencing of this T cell receptor (beta chain) was carried out in a study of blood T cell repertoires in COVID-19. Turning to the study itself: Acute and convalescent COVID-19 specimens originated in the United States, Italy and Spain. The cDNA or gDNA used as material had been derived from T cells, B-cell-depleted T cells, or PBMCs.

Original processing notes: Amplified reference gene primers provided the basis for estimating nucleated cell counts. The table came from immunoSEQ multiplex PCR; TCRdb's copy has only in-frame clones and leaves some out. That table furnishes V, J and clone size, whereas the DNA furnished D and trimming. The sample lists about 150,000 clones, 79% occurring once. Trimming shortened V by 4 bases and J by 3 bases, and 12 bases separated the two germline ends. Germline CDR1 and CDR2: SGHRS and YFSETQ. The CDR3 consists of 14 residues. The chain carries TRBV5-1 and TRBJ2-3; D perhaps matches TRBD1 (6 bases). Sequencing was carried out using peripheral blood. The origin of this receptor is a man over 45 with active or convalescent COVID-19. The CDR3 is CASSGGGGTDTQYF. The CDR3, as DNA: TGCGCCAGCAGCGGGGGCGGAGGTACAGATACGCAGTATTTT.